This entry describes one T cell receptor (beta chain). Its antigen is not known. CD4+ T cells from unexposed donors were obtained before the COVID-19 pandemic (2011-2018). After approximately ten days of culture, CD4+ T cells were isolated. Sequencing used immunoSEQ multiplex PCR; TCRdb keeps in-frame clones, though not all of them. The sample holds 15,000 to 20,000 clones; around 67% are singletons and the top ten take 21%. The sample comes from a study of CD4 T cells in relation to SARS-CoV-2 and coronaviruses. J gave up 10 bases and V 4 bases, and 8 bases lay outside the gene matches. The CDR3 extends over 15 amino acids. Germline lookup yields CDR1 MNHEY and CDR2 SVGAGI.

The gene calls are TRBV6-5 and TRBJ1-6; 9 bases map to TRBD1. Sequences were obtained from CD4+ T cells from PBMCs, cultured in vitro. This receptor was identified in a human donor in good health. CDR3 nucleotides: TGTGCCAGCAGTTGGGGCGGGACAGGGCCCTCACCCCTCCACTTT. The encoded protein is CASSWGGTGPSPLHF.